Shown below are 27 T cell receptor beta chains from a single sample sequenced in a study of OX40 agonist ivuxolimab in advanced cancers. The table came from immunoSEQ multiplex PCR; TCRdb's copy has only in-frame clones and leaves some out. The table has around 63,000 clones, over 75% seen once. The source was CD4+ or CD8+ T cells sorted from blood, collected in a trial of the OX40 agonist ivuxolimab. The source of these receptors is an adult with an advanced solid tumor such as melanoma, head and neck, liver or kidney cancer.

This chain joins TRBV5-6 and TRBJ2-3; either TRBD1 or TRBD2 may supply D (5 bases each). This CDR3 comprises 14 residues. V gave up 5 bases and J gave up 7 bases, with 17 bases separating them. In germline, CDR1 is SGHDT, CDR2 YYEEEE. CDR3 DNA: TGTGCCAGCAGGGGGGTAATGAGCCTAAATACGCAGTATTTT. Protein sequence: CASRGVMSLNTQYF. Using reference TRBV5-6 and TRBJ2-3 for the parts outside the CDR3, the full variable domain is DAGVTQSPTHLIKTRGQQVTLRCSPKSGHDTVSWYQQALGQGPQFIFQYYEEEERQRGNFPDRFSGHQFPNYSSELNVNALLLGDSALYLCASRGVMSLNTQYFGPGTRLTVL.

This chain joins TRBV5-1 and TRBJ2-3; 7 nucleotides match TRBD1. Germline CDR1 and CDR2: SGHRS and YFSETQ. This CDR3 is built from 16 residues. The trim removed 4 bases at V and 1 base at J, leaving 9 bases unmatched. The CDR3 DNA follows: TGCGCCAGCAGCGAACAGGGGCGTTTTGGCACAGATACGCAGTATTTT. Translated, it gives CASSEQGRFGTDTQYF.

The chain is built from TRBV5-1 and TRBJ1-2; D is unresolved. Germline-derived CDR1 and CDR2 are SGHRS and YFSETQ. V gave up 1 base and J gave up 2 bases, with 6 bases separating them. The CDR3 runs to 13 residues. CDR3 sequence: CASSLSRNYGYTF. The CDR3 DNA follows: TGCGCCAGCAGCTTGTCACGGAACTATGGCTACACCTTC.

The CDR3 DNA is TGCGCCAGCAGCTTGGCCGAGGCGGGAGTATGGGGGAATGAGCAGTTCTTC. It is translated as CASSLAEAGVWGNEQFF. V usage is TRBV5-1 and J usage is TRBJ2-1; 7 nucleotides align to TRBD2. This CDR3 is built from 17 residues. Germline V lookup: CDR1 SGHRS, CDR2 YFSETQ. Unmatched junction bases numbered 13, after V lost 0 bases and J lost 7 bases. Looking up the rest from reference TRBV5-1 and TRBJ2-1 gives the full variable domain: KAGVTQTPRYLIKTRGQQVTLSCSPISGHRSVSWYQQTPGQGLQFLFEYFSETQRNKGNFPGRFSGRQFSNSRSEMNVSTLELGDSALYLCASSLAEAGVWGNEQFFGPGTRLTVL.

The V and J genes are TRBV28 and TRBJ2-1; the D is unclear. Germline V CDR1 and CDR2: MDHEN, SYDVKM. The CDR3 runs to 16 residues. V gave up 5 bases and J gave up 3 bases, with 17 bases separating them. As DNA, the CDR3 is TGTGCCAGCAGTACAATGACGTTTTCTCTCTACAATGAGCAGTTCTTC. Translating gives CASSTMTFSLYNEQFF. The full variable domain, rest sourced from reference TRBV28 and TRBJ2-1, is DVKVTQSSRYLVKRTGEKVFLECVQDMDHENMFWYRQDPGLGLRLIYFSYDVKMKEKGDIPEGYSVSREKKERFSLILESASTNQTSMYLCASSTMTFSLYNEQFFGPGTRLTVL.

CDR3 DNA: TGCGCCAGCAGTCGGACTGTACAAGAGACCCAGTACTTC. Protein product: CASSRTVQETQYF. The V call is TRBV5-1, the J call TRBJ2-5, with D perhaps TRBD2 (5 bases). The V end lost 5 bases, the J end lost 2 bases, and 10 bases lay between the germline ends. Germline V gene sequence: CDR1 SGHRS, CDR2 YFSETQ. The CDR3 sequence is 13 residues long. Drawing the rest from reference TRBV5-1 and TRBJ2-5, the complete variable domain is KAGVTQTPRYLIKTRGQQVTLSCSPISGHRSVSWYQQTPGQGLQFLFEYFSETQRNKGNFPGRFSGRQFSNSRSEMNVSTLELGDSALYLCASSRTVQETQYFGPGTRLLVL.

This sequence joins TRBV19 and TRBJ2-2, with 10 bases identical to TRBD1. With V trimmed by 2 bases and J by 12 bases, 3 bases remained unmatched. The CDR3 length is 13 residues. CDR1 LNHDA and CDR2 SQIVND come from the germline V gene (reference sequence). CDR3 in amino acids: CASSIRQGAKLFF. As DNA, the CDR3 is TGTGCCAGTAGTATACGACAGGGGGCAAAGCTGTTTTTT.

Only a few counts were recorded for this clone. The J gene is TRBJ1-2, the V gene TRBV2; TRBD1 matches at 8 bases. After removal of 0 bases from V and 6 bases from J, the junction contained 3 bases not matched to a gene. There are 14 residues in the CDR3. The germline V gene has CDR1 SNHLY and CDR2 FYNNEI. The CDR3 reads CASSEAGQVHGYTF. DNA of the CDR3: TGTGCCAGCAGTGAAGCGGGACAGGTTCATGGCTACACCTTC.

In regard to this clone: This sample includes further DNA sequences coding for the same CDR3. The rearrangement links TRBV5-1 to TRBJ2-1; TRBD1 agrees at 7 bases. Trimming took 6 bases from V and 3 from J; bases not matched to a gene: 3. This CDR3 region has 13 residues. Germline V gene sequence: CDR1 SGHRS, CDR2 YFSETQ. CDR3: CASTRDSYNEQFF. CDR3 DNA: TGCGCCAGCACCCGGGACAGCTACAATGAGCAGTTCTTC.

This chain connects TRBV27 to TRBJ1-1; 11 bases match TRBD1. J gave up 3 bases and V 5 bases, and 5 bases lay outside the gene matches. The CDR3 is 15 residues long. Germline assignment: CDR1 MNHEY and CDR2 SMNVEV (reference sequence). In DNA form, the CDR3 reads TGTGCCAGCAGTCCAGGACAGGGGGCCTACACTGAAGCTTTCTTT. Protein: CASSPGQGAYTEAFF.

CDR3: CASSRRVSGTNTEAFF. The CDR3 coding sequence is TGTGCCAGCTCACGCCGGGTCTCTGGCACGAACACTGAAGCTTTCTTT. The V gene is TRBV18, the J gene TRBJ1-1; D is unresolved. Looked up from germline, CDR1 is KGHSH and CDR2 is LQKENI. V was shortened by 4 bases and J by 1 base, with 16 bases between the two germline ends. The CDR3 has 16 amino acids. The full variable domain, in which reference TRBV18 and TRBJ1-1 provide the parts outside the CDR3, is NAGVMQNPRHLVRRRGQEARLRCSPMKGHSHVYWYRQLPEEGLKFMVYLQKENIIDESGMPKERFSAEFPKEGPSILRIQQVVRGDSAAYFCASSRRVSGTNTEAFFGQGTRLTVV.

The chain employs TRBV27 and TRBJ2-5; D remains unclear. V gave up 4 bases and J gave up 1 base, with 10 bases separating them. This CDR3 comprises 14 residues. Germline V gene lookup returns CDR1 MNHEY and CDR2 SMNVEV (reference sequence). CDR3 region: CASSSPRIQETQYF. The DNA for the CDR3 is TGTGCCAGCAGTTCCCCCCGTATCCAAGAGACCCAGTACTTC.

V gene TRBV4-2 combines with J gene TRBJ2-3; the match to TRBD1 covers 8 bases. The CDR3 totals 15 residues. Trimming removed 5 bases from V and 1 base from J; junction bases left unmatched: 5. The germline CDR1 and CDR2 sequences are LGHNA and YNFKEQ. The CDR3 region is CASSYRTGRTDTQYF. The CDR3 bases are TGTGCCAGCAGCTACCGGACAGGGCGCACAGATACGCAGTATTTT.

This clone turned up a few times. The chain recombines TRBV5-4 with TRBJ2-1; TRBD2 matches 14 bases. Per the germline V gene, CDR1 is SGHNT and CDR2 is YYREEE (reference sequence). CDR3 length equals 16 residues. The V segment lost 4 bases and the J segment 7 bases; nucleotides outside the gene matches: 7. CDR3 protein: CASSPRLAGGVNEQFF. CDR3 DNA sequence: TGTGCCAGCAGCCCTCGACTAGCGGGAGGGGTAAATGAGCAGTTCTTC. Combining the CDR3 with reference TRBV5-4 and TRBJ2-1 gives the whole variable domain ETGVTQSPTHLIKTRGQQVTLRCSSQSGHNTVSWYQQALGQGPQFIFQYYREEENGRGNFPPRFSGLQFPNYSSELNVNALELDDSALYLCASSPRLAGGVNEQFFGPGTRLTVL.

The CDR3 sequence: CASSLGQQEAFF. CDR3 DNA sequence: TGTGCCAGCAGTTTAGGCCAGCAAGAAGCTTTCTTT. V is TRBV28 and J is TRBJ1-1; D is undetermined. The V gene's germline CDR1 is MDHEN and CDR2 SYDVKM. V was trimmed by 2 bases and J by 8 bases, leaving 9 bases between them. This CDR3 has 12 residues.

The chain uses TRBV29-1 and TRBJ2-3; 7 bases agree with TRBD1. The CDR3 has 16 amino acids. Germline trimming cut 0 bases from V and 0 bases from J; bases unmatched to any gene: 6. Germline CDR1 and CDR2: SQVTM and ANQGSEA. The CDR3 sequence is CSVEEDRFFSTDTQYF. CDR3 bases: TGCAGCGTTGAAGAGGACAGGTTTTTTAGCACAGATACGCAGTATTTT.

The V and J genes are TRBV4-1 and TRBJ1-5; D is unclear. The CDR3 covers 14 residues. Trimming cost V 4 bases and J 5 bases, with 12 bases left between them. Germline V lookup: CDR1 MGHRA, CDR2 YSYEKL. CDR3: CASSLGDRYQPQHF. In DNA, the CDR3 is TGCGCCAGCAGCCTAGGTGATAGGTATCAGCCCCAGCATTTT.

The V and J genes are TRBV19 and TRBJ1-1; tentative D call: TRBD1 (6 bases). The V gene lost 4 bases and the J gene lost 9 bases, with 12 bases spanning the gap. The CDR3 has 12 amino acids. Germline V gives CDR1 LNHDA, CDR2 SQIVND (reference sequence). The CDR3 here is CASSNREWQAFF. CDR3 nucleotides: TGTGCCAGTAGTAACAGGGAGTGGCAAGCTTTCTTT. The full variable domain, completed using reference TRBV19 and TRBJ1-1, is DGGITQSPKYLFRKEGQNVTLSCEQNLNHDAMYWYRQDPGQGLRLIYYSQIVNDFQKGDIAEGYSVSREKKESFPLTVTSAQKNPTAFYLCASSNREWQAFFGQGTRLTVV.

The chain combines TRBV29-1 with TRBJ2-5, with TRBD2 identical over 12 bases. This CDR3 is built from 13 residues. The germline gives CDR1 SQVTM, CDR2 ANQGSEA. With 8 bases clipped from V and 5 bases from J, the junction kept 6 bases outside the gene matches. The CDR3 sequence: CSTLAGGWETQYF. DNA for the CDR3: TGCAGCACCCTAGCGGGGGGGTGGGAGACCCAGTACTTC.

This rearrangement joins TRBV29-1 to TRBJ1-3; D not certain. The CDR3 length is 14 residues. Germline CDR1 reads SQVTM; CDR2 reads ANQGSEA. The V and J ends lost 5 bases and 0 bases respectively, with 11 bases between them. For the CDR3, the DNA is TGCAGCGTTCTCGGTTCCTTCTCTGGAAACACCATATATTTT. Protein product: CSVLGSFSGNTIYF.

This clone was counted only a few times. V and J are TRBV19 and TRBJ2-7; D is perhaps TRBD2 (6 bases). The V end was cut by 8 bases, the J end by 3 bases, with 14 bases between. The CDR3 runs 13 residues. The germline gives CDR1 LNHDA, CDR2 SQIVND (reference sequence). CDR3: CASAPGLYYEQYF. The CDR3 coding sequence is TGTGCCAGTGCCCCGGGACTGTACTACGAGCAGTACTTC.

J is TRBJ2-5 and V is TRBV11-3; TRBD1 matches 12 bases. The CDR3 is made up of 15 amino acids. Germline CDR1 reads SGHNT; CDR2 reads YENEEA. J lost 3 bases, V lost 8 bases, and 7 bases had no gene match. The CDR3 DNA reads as TGTGCCAGCTCGATGGGGACAGGGGGCGAAGAGACCCAGTACTTC. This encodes CASSMGTGGEETQYF.

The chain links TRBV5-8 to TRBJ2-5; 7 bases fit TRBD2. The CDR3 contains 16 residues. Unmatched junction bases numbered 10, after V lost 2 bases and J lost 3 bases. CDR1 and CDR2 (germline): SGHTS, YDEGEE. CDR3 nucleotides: TGTGCCAGCAGCTTAGGACTAGGGCTCGCGAAAGAGACCCAGTACTTC. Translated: CASSLGLGLAKETQYF. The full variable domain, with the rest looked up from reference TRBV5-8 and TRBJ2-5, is EAGVTQSPTHLIKTRGQQATLRCSPISGHTSVYWYQQALGLGLQFLLWYDEGEERNRGNFPPRFSGRQFPNYSSELNVNALELEDSALYLCASSLGLGLAKETQYFGPGTRLLVL.

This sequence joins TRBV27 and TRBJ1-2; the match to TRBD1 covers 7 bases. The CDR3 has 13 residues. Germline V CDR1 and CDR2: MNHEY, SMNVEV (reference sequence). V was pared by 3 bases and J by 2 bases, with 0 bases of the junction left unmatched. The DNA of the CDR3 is TGTGCCAGCAGTTTGACAGGGAACTATGGCTACACCTTC. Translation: CASSLTGNYGYTF.

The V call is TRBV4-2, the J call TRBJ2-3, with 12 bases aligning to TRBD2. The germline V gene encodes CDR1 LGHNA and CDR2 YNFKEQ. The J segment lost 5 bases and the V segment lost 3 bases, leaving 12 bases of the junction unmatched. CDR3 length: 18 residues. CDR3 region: CASSQFSPTSGGVDTQYF. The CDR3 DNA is TGTGCCAGCAGCCAGTTCTCACCGACTAGCGGGGGAGTAGATACGCAGTATTTT.

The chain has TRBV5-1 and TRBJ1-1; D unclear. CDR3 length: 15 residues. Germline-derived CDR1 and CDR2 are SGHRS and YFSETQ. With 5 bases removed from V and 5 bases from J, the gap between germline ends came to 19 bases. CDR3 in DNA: TGCGCCAGCAGGTTTGTCCCGGAGTTAGGGACTGAAGCTTTCTTT. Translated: CASRFVPELGTEAFF.

CDR3 DNA sequence: TGTGCCAGTAGTGACCCGGGACAGGGGGCTTATCAGCCCCAGCATTTT. It codes for CASSDPGQGAYQPQHF. The V gene is TRBV19, the J gene TRBJ1-5, with 12 positions matching TRBD1. The CDR3 runs 16 residues. Trimming took 5 bases from V and 5 from J; bases not matched to a gene: 7. CDR1 is LNHDA and CDR2 is SQIVND in the germline V gene (reference sequence).